What follows are 3 T cell receptor beta chains derived from one specimen sequenced in a study of T cells in Graves' hyperthyroidism and ophthalmopathy (dated by TCRdb to between 2018 and 2020). Receptor libraries were prepared by multiplex PCR. Sequencing relied on an Illumina HiSeq 2000. The TCR beta CDR3 regions were amplified from the RNA transcripts. The TCR CDR3 was subjected to a first round of RT-PCR using the HTBI primer set and the Qiagen OneStep RT-PCR kit. The raw public data were reprocessed by TCRdb itself: fastp quality trimming at Q25, MiXCR clonotype calling, in-frame beta chains only. When rows share a CDR3 protein, they turn into one entry using the most common DNA and genes. Across this sample there are more than 500,000 distinct CDR3 sequences, with about 16% seen only once. The ten largest clones capture approximately 32% of the sample. Sequencing was carried out using blood. These receptor sequences come from a woman in her 30s with Graves' ophthalmopathy.

This sequence joins TRBV10-3 and TRBJ2-3; D perhaps matches TRBD2 (6 bases). Germline V CDR1 and CDR2: ENHRY, SYGVKD. The germline V and J ends were trimmed by 4 bases and 0 bases, with 11 bases remaining between them. This CDR3 contains 15 residues. CDR3 protein: CAISGGISSTDTQYF. As DNA, the CDR3 is TGTGCCATCAGTGGCGGGATCTCTAGCACAGATACGCAGTATTTT.

In its sample, this clonotype was seen a few times. The V gene is TRBV7-9, the J gene TRBJ2-1, with D perhaps matching TRBD2 (5 bases). Germline V CDR1 and CDR2: SEHNR, FQNEAQ (reference sequence). The CDR3 has 15 residues. With 11 bases removed from V and 0 bases from J, the gap between germline ends came to 17 bases. The CDR3 coding sequence is TGTGCCGGAGGCCCCCAGATTAGCTCCTACAATGAGCAGTTCTTC. Translating it yields CAGGPQISSYNEQFF.

This clonotype was recorded many times. The chain recombines TRBV20-1 with TRBJ1-6; the D gene is possibly TRBD1 (5 bases). Per germline, CDR1 DFQATT and CDR2 SNEGSKA (reference sequence). V was shortened by 5 bases and J by 4 bases, with 18 bases between the two germline ends. This CDR3 contains 16 residues. In DNA, the CDR3 is TGCAGTGCTTCCCGGGACGGGGAAGCATATAATTCACCCCTCCACTTT. Translating gives CSASRDGEAYNSPLHF.